Presented here are 9 T cell receptor beta chains from one specimen sequenced in a study of beta chain features in type 1 diabetes. Expressed TCRB transcripts got sequenced, as all isolated RNA was reverse transcribed. Profiled with immunoSEQ multiplex PCR; TCRdb holds only in-frame clones, not every one. The profile covers about 930,000 clones, with 17% appearing a single time and 0.02% to 0.025% taken by the ten largest. The sequencing input was naive CD4+ T cells from blood. These receptors originate from a young woman in good health.

This clone was detected only a few times. The chain recombines TRBV2 with TRBJ2-7; D gene unclear. The germline V and J ends were trimmed by 5 bases and 2 bases, with 13 bases remaining between them. Germline CDR1 and CDR2: SNHLY and FYNNEI. This CDR3 contains 14 residues. The CDR3 sequence is CASSFSQLAYEQYF. As DNA, the CDR3 is TGTGCCAGCAGTTTCTCCCAACTTGCCTACGAGCAGTACTTC.

This clone was recorded a few times. V gene TRBV2 combines with J gene TRBJ1-5; D is unclear. V was clipped by 6 bases and J by 4 bases, with 13 bases between them. This CDR3 has 14 amino acids. Germline CDR1 and CDR2: SNHLY and FYNNEI. Here the CDR3 DNA reads TGTGCCAGCAGCGAGTTGGTCATAAATCAGCCCCAGCATTTT. It yields the protein CASSELVINQPQHF.

The chain joins TRBV6-6 to TRBJ1-4; 11 positions match TRBD1. This CDR3 is 14 amino acids long. With 8 bases clipped from V and 8 bases from J, the junction kept 7 bases outside the gene matches. The V gene's germline CDR1 is MNHNY and CDR2 SVGAGI (reference sequence). CDR3 DNA: TGTGCCAGCTTCCATGGACAGGGGGCAGAAAAACTGTTTTTT. Encoded protein: CASFHGQGAEKLFF.

V and J are TRBV18 and TRBJ2-7, with 7 bases matching TRBD1. The junction had 8 bases not matched to a gene; V was cut back by 4 bases and J by 2 bases. The germline CDR1 and CDR2 sequences are KGHSH and LQKENI. CDR3 length: 15 amino acids. CDR3 DNA sequence: TGTGCCAGCTCACGAAACAGGGGTTCGACCTACGAGCAGTACTTC. It yields the protein CASSRNRGSTYEQYF. The complete variable domain, with remaining parts taken from reference TRBV18 and TRBJ2-7, reads NAGVMQNPRHLVRRRGQEARLRCSPMKGHSHVYWYRQLPEEGLKFMVYLQKENIIDESGMPKERFSAEFPKEGPSILRIQQVVRGDSAAYFCASSRNRGSTYEQYFGPGTRLTVT.

The chain joins TRBV25-1 to TRBJ1-3; D is unclear. The germline V gene has CDR1 MGHDK and CDR2 SYGVNS. V was trimmed by 3 bases and J by 1 base, leaving 7 bases between them. CDR3 size: 14 residues. CDR3 DNA: TGTGCCAGCAGTGAGGCGGCGTCTGGAAACACCATATATTTT. This gives the protein CASSEAASGNTIYF.

In this sample, this clone turned up a few times. The genes are TRBV7-9 and TRBJ2-1, with a weak D call TRBD1 (6 bases). The CDR3 covers 15 residues. The V end was cut by 3 bases, the J end by 2 bases, with 11 bases between. The germline CDR1 and CDR2 sequences are SEHNR and FQNEAQ (reference sequence). CDR3 bases: TGTGCCAGCAGCTTCCAGGGGACCGCCTACAATGAGCAGTTCTTC. This sequence encodes CASSFQGTAYNEQFF. Complete variable domain (other parts from reference TRBV7-9 and TRBJ2-1): DTGVSQNPRHKITKRGQNVTFRCDPISEHNRLYWYRQTLGQGPEFLTYFQNEAQLEKSRLLSDRFSAERPKGSFSTLEIQRTEQGDSAMYLCASSFQGTAYNEQFFGPGTRLTVL.

The genes are TRBV28 and TRBJ2-7; weak D call: TRBD1 (5 bases). V lost 1 base to trimming and J lost 1 base, with 11 bases between them. CDR3 size: 15 residues. Per the germline V gene, CDR1 is MDHEN and CDR2 is SYDVKM. CDR3 residues: CASSLLTERSYEQYF. CDR3 nucleotides: TGTGCCAGCAGTTTATTGACAGAAAGGTCCTACGAGCAGTACTTC.

This sequence joins TRBV5-6 and TRBJ1-4; 7 bases agree with TRBD1. With V trimmed by 1 base and J by 2 bases, 5 bases remained unmatched. Germline V gives CDR1 SGHDT, CDR2 YYEEEE. The CDR3 sequence is 16 residues long. The CDR3: CASSLMQGGTNEKLFF. DNA for the CDR3: TGTGCCAGCAGCTTGATGCAGGGGGGGACTAATGAAAAACTGTTTTTT.

This clone showed up just a few times. The rearrangement uses TRBV6-6 and TRBJ2-3; possible D gene TRBD1, 6 bases. This CDR3 contains 14 residues. Germline loops: CDR1 MNHNY, CDR2 SVGAGI (reference sequence). V shed 6 bases and J shed 2 bases, with 12 bases lying between them. The chain's CDR3 is CASSLTGNTDTQYF. The CDR3 region has the DNA TGTGCCAGCAGCCTTACAGGGAACACAGATACGCAGTATTTT.